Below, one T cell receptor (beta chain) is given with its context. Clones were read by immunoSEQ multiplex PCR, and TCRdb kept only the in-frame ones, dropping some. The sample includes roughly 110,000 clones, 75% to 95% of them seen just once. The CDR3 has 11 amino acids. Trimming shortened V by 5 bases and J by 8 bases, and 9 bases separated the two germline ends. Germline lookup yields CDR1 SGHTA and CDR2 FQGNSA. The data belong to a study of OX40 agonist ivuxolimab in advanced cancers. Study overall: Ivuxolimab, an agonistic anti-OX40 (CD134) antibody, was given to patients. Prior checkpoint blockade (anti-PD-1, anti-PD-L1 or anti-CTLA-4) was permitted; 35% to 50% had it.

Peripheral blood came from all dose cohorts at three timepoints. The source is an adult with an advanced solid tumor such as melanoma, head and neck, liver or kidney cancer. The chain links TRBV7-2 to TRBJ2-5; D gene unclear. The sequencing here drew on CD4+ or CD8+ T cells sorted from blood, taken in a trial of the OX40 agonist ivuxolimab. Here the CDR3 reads CASSPLGTQYF. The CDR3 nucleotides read TGTGCCAGCAGCCCCCTAGGAACCCAGTACTTC.